This T cell receptor (beta chain) emerged from a study of regulatory T cells in long-lasting Graves disease. This clonotype was picked up a small number of times. Building of the TCR beta libraries involved iRepertoire HTBI primers and Arm-PCR of CDR3 regions. One entry per CDR3 protein, called by TCRdb with MiXCR from the multiplex PCR reads. In the table there are roughly 320,000 distinct CDR3 sequences, 16% of which are singletons. Time point noted: newly diagnosed GD, antithyroid drugs for less than 3 months. The TCR library was made from RNA extracted from PBMCs. Germline CDR1 and CDR2: SGHTS and YDEGEE. The CDR3 length is 13 residues. V lost 4 bases, J lost 6 bases, and 10 bases lay in between. Separately, the same data were catalogued under a study of T cells in Graves' hyperthyroidism and ophthalmopathy.

The sequences come from peripheral blood mononuclear cells (PBMCs), collected at new diagnosis, from a patient treated with antithyroid drugs. This clonotype was sampled from a man aged 35-49 years with Graves disease. The rearrangement joins TRBV5-8 to TRBJ2-2; D remains ambiguous. In DNA form, the CDR3 reads TGTGCCAGCAGCCGTCTAGATCCCGGGGAGCTGTTTTTT. Translating it yields CASSRLDPGELFF.